Listed below are T cell receptor beta chains from one sample, sequenced in a study of untreated major depressive disorder. Using immunoSEQ multiplex PCR, the repertoire was profiled, and TCRdb retains in-frame clones only, with some absent. The sample shows just over 20,000 clones, 80% to 90% of them seen only once. The sample was CD4+ T cells from PBMCs. These receptors all stem from a woman aged 25 to 39 in good health. Each CDR3 is given with its conserved first and last residue. Each record gives: D gene, clone size, V gene, J gene, CDR3 DNA, CDR3 protein. D genes are given only for firm matches. Clone sizes are given selectively: once, few, many, or a class where the clone is expanded.

D: NA; size: NA; V: TRBV5-1; J: TRBJ2-1; DNA: TGCGCCAGCAGCTTGGACAATACAGTCTACAATGAGCAGTTCTTC; CDR3: CASSLDNTVYNEQFF
D: NA; size: once; V: TRBV27; J: TRBJ1-5; DNA: TGTGCCGCTTACTCAAAAGGATGCCGACGGCAGCCCCAGCATTTT; CDR3: CAAYSKGCRRQPQHF
D: NA; size: NA; V: TRBV29-1; J: TRBJ2-7; DNA: TGCAGCGTTGAGGAGTCCTTTCATCCCTACGAGCAGTACTTC; CDR3: CSVEESFHPYEQYF
D: TRBD1; size: NA; V: TRBV19; J: TRBJ1-1; DNA: TGTGCCAGTAGTAACACAGGGGACGGCACTGAAGCTTTCTTT; CDR3: CASSNTGDGTEAFF
D: NA; size: medium-sized; V: TRBV2; J: TRBJ1-2; DNA: TGTGCCAGCAGTCCCCGGCGCACTGACTTCTATGGCTACACCTTC; CDR3: CASSPRRTDFYGYTF
D: TRBD2; size: NA; V: TRBV7-2; J: TRBJ2-7; DNA: TGTGCCACGACCCTGGCGGGGGAGCTCTACGAGCAGTACTTC; CDR3: CATTLAGELYEQYF
D: TRBD2; size: few; V: TRBV28; J: TRBJ2-1; DNA: TGTGCCAGCAGCCTGCGTGCTAGCGGGGAGGTCGATGAGCAGTTCTTC; CDR3: CASSLRASGEVDEQFF
D: NA; size: NA; V: TRBV7-9; J: TRBJ1-1; DNA: TGTGCCAGCAGCTTTGGCGAGACTGAAGCTTTCTTT; CDR3: CASSFGETEAFF
D: NA; size: NA; V: TRBV5-6; J: TRBJ1-4; DNA: TGTGCCAGCAGCTATGGCTGGGCTGAAAAACTGTTTTTT; CDR3: CASSYGWAEKLFF
D: TRBD2; size: NA; V: TRBV7-8; J: TRBJ2-5; DNA: TGTGCCAGCAGCCCCTCGAGCGGGGGGGAGACCCAGTACTTC; CDR3: CASSPSSGGETQYF
D: TRBD1; size: NA; V: TRBV6-1; J: TRBJ2-7; DNA: TGTGCCAGCAGTAAGCTCAGGGGGCATCTGGGCGAGCAGTACTTC; CDR3: CASSKLRGHLGEQYF
D: NA; size: NA; V: TRBV7-2; J: TRBJ2-5; DNA: TGTGCCAGCAGCAAACAGGCCTTCGAGACCCAGTACTTC; CDR3: CASSKQAFETQYF
D: TRBD1; size: NA; V: TRBV15; J: TRBJ2-3; DNA: TGTGCCACCAGCAGAGGCATCGGACAGGGGGCAGATACGCAGTATTTT; CDR3: CATSRGIGQGADTQYF
D: NA; size: NA; V: TRBV7-2; J: TRBJ1-4; DNA: TGTGCCAGCAGCTTGACAGCAACTAATGAAAAACTGTTTTTT; CDR3: CASSLTATNEKLFF
D: TRBD1; size: NA; V: TRBV7-9; J: TRBJ1-4; DNA: TGTGCCAGCAGAGAAGGGACAGGGAACGAAAAACTGTTTTTT; CDR3: CASREGTGNEKLFF
D: NA; size: NA; V: TRBV7-9; J: TRBJ1-1; DNA: TGTGCCAGCAGCTTCAAAGTGCGGGCTTTCTTT; CDR3: CASSFKVRAFF
D: NA; size: NA; V: TRBV5-1; J: TRBJ2-2; DNA: TGCGCCAGCAGCTTAGGGAACACCGGGGAGCTGTTTTTT; CDR3: CASSLGNTGELFF
D: TRBD1; size: NA; V: TRBV18; J: TRBJ1-1; DNA: TGTGCCAGCTCACCACGGACAGGGGCCGGGACTGAAGCTTTCTTT; CDR3: CASSPRTGAGTEAFF
D: NA; size: NA; V: TRBV30; J: TRBJ1-6; DNA: TGTGCCTGGACCCTGGCGCAGGGCGGTTTATCACCCCTCCACTTT; CDR3: CAWTLAQGGLSPLHF
D: TRBD1; size: NA; V: TRBV6-1; J: TRBJ2-3; DNA: TGTGCCAGCAGTGAACGGGACAGGGCCCTATTT; CDR3: CASSERDRALF
D: TRBD2; size: NA; V: TRBV4-3; J: TRBJ2-7; DNA: TGCGCCAGACATACATATAGCGGGGGGCTCTTATACGAGCAGTACTTC; CDR3: CARHTYSGGLLYEQYF
D: NA; size: NA; V: TRBV7-8; J: TRBJ2-2; DNA: TGTGCCAGCAGCCTCCAGTTGGGGGGGCCTAGCACCGGGGAGCTGTTTTTT; CDR3: CASSLQLGGPSTGELFF
D: NA; size: NA; V: TRBV2; J: TRBJ1-2; DNA: TGTGCCAGCAGTGAAGCTGGCCAGCCCTACTATGGCTACACCTTC; CDR3: CASSEAGQPYYGYTF
D: TRBD1; size: NA; V: TRBV28; J: TRBJ2-7; DNA: TGTGCCAGCAGTTTCCGGGACAGGGGCTCCTACGAGCAGTACTTC; CDR3: CASSFRDRGSYEQYF
D: NA; size: NA; V: TRBV7-9; J: TRBJ2-7; DNA: TGTGCCAGCACCCCCGCGGGGTGGAACGAGCAGTACTTC; CDR3: CASTPAGWNEQYF
D: NA; size: NA; V: TRBV5-1; J: TRBJ2-7; DNA: TGCGCCAGCAGCTTGGTGGGGGGCCACTCCTACGAGCAGTACTTC; CDR3: CASSLVGGHSYEQYF
D: TRBD1; size: NA; V: TRBV2; J: TRBJ1-2; DNA: TGTGCCAGCAGTGTTACAGGGGGCACCTATGGCTACACCTTC; CDR3: CASSVTGGTYGYTF
D: NA; size: NA; V: TRBV7-9; J: TRBJ2-3; DNA: TGTGCCAGCAGCTTAGTTGAAACAGATACGCAGTATTTT; CDR3: CASSLVETDTQYF